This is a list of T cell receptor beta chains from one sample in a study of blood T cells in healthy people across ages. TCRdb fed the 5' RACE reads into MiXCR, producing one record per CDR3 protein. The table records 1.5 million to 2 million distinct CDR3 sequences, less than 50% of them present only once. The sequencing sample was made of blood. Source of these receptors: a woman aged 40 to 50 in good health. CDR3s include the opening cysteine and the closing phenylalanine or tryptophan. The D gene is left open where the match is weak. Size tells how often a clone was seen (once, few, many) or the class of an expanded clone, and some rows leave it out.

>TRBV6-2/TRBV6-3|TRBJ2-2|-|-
TGTGCCAGCAGATCACCCCGGGGTGGCACCGGGGAGCTGTTTTTT
CASRSPRGGTGELFF
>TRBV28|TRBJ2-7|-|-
TGTGCCAGCAGTCTCCCTCTCGCAGGCCAAGAGACCCGGTACTTC
CASSLPLAGQETRYF
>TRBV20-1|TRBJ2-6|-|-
TGCAGTGCTCCCAGTCGCTCTGGGGCCAACGTCCTGACTTTC
CSAPSRSGANVLTF
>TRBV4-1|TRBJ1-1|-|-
TGCGCCAGCAGTCCGACAGAGCACATGAACACTGAAGCTTTCTTT
CASSPTEHMNTEAFF
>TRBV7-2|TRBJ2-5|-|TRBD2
TGTGCCAGCAGGCCCCCTAGCGGCAACAATGAGCAGTACTTC
CASRPPSGNNEQYF
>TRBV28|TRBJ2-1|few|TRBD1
TGTGCCAGCAGATCTACGGGACAGGGTCGGAATGAGCAGTTCTTC
CASRSTGQGRNEQFF
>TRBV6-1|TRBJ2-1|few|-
TGTGCCAGCACCCCCCGAAACAATGAGCAGTTCTTC
CASTPRNNEQFF
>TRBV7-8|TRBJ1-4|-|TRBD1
TGTGCCAGCAGCTTTAACAGGGGGCCGGGTGAAAAACTGTTTTTT
CASSFNRGPGEKLFF
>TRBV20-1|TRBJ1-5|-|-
TGCAGTGCTACCCCTCGGGGACACGGCAATCAGCCCCAGCATTTT
CSATPRGHGNQPQHF
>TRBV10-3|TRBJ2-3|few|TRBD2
TGTGCCATCAGTGAGTCGCCGACTAGCGGGGCTAGCACAGATACGCAGTATTTT
CAISESPTSGASTDTQYF
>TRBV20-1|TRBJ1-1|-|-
TGCAGTGCTAGGCTGACGAACACTGAAGCTTTCTTT
CSARLTNTEAFF
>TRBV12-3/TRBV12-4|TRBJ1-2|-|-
TGTGCCAGCAGGACCACACTGGACGGAAACTATGGCTACACCTTC
CASRTTLDGNYGYTF
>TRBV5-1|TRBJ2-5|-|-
TGCGCCAGCAGCAGCCCCACGGGGGTCTCGGAGACCCAGTACTTC
CASSSPTGVSETQYF
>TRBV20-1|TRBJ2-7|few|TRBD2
TGCAGTGCTAGAGATATAGGACTAGCGGGGGGGCCGATCATCGACGAGCAGTACTTC
CSARDIGLAGGPIIDEQYF
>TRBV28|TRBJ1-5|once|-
TGTGCCAGCAGTTTATTTCGGCAGCTCTTCAATCAGCCCCAGCATTTT
CASSLFRQLFNQPQHF
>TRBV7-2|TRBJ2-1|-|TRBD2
TGTGCCAGCAGCTTACAACGGGGGGGCCAGAATGAGCAGTTCTTC
CASSLQRGGQNEQFF
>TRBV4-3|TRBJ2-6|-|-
TGCGCCAGCAGCCAAGAGGCTCCGGTTGGGGCCAACGTCCTGACTTTC
CASSQEAPVGANVLTF
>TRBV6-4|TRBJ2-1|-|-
TGTGCCAGCAGTGACCAATTACAGCGGAGAAGCTCCTACAATGAGCAGTTCTTC
CASSDQLQRRSSYNEQFF
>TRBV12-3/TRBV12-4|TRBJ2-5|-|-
TGTGCCAGCAGGGGGGACATCCAAGAGACCCAGTACTTC
CASRGDIQETQYF
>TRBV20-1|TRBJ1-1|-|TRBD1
TGCAGTGCTAGAGATCTGGGACAGGGTCTCACTGAAGCTTTCTTT
CSARDLGQGLTEAFF
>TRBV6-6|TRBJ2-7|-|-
TGTGCCAGCAGTTACTCTGCAGGGGACGAGCAGTACTTC
CASSYSAGDEQYF
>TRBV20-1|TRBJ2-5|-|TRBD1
TGCAGTGCTGGAGGACAGGATAATCAAGAGACCCAGTACTTC
CSAGGQDNQETQYF
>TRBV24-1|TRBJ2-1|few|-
TGTGCCACCAGTGACCCCGGGAGACAGTCGAGGAACTCCTACAATGAGCAGTTCTTC
CATSDPGRQSRNSYNEQFF
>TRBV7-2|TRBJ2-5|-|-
TGTGCCAGCAGTTCCGCCCCAAGGGCCCGCCAAGAGACCCAGTACTTC
CASSSAPRARQETQYF
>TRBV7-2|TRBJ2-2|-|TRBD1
TGTGCCAGCAGCTTAGGGACAGGGAAGGCCGGGGAGCTGTTTTTT
CASSLGTGKAGELFF
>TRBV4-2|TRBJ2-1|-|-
TGTGCCAGCAGCCAAGAGCATACATTCGGGCTGAACAATGAGCAGTTCTTC
CASSQEHTFGLNNEQFF
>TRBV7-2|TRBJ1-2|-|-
TGTGCCAGCAGCTTAGCATGGCAGGGCCAAAACTATGGCTACACCTTC
CASSLAWQGQNYGYTF
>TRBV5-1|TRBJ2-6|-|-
TGCGCCAGCAGGTCGGGAGTCCCCTCTGGGGCCAACGTCCTGACTTTC
CASRSGVPSGANVLTF
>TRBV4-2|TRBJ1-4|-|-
TGTGCCAGCAGCCAAGATCTAACTAATGAAAAACTGTTTTTT
CASSQDLTNEKLFF
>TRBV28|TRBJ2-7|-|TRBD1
TGTGCCAGCCCAGTAACAGGGGGAATCTACGAGCAGTACTTC
CASPVTGGIYEQYF
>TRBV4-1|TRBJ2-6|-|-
TGCGCCAGCAGCCGCCAGGGATTCTCTGGGGCCAACGTCCTGACTTTC
CASSRQGFSGANVLTF
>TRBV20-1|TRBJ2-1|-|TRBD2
TGCAGTGCTACCATACTAGCGGTATACAATGAGCAGTTCTTC
CSATILAVYNEQFF
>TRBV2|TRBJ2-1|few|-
TGTGCCAGCAGTCCTGAGCGGGTCTCCTACAATGAGCAGTTCTTC
CASSPERVSYNEQFF
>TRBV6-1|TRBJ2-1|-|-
TGTGCCAGCAGTGAAGGTTCTAGTAAAAATGAGCAGTTCTTC
CASSEGSSKNEQFF
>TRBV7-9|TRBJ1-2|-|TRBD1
TGTGCCAGCAGCAAGACAGGGTATCATGGCTACACCTTC
CASSKTGYHGYTF
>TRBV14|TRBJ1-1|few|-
TGTGCCAGCAGCCAAGAAAGGTTAAGCCGGAACACTGAAGCTTTCTTT
CASSQERLSRNTEAFF
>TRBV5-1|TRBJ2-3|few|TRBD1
TGCGCCAGCAGCTTAGGGACAGGGATACACACAGATACGCAGTATTTT
CASSLGTGIHTDTQYF
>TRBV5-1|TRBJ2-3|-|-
TGCGCCAGCCCCCGAGTATCTAGCACAGATACGCAGTATTTT
CASPRVSSTDTQYF
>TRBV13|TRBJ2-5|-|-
TGTGCCAGCAGCTCCAGGGTGATGGGGAGAGAGACCCAGTACTTC
CASSSRVMGRETQYF
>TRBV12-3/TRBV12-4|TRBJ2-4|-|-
TGTGCCAGCAGGATTCAAAACATTCAGTACTTC
CASRIQNIQYF
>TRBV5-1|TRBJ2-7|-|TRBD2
TGCGCCAGCACCCGTGGGACTAGCGCGCTAGCCTACGAGCAGTACTTC
CASTRGTSALAYEQYF
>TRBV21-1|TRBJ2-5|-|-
TGTGCCAGCAGCAAATGGACCTACGCCCAAGAGACCCAGTACTTC
CASSKWTYAQETQYF
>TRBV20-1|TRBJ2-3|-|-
TGCAGTGCCCGGAAATTAGCGGACCCTAGCACAGATACGCAGTATTTT
CSARKLADPSTDTQYF
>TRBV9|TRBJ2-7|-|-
TGTGCCAGCAGCGTCTCCGGGAGCTCCTACAATGAGCAGTACTTC
CASSVSGSSYNEQYF
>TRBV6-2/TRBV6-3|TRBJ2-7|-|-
TGTGCCAGCAGCCCCCCAGTGATACCTTACGAGCAGTACTTC
CASSPPVIPYEQYF
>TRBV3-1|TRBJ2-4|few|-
TGTGCCAGCAGCCAATCCAGAGGGGGGGGGAGCATTCAGTACTTC
CASSQSRGGGSIQYF
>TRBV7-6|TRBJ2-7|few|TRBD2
TGTGCCAGCAGCTTAGAAAGTAGCGGGGGGAAGTCAAACGAGCAGTACTTC
CASSLESSGGKSNEQYF
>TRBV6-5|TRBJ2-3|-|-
TGTGCCAGCCAAAGGGGGGCGGACTCGACGCAGTATTTT
CASQRGADSTQYF
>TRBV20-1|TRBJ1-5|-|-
TGCAGTGCTAACACGGGGTCCAATCAGCCCCAGCATTTT
CSANTGSNQPQHF
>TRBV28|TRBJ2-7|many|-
TGTGCCAGCAGTCCGCTCGGCGAGCAGTACTTC
CASSPLGEQYF